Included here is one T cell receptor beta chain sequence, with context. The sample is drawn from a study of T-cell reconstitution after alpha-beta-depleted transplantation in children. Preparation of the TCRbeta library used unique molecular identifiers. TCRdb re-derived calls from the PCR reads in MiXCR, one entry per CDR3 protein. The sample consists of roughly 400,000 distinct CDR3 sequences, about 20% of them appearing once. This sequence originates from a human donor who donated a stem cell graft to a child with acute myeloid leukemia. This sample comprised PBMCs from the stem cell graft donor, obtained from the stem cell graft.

The CDR3 coding sequence is TGCAGTGCTAGAGATTACGGAACGAACACCGGGGAGCTGTTTTTT. Amino acids: CSARDYGTNTGELFF. The chain carries TRBV20-1 and TRBJ2-2; D is undetermined. CDR1 and CDR2 from the germline V gene are DFQATT and SNEGSKA (reference sequence). This CDR3 region has 15 residues. Trimming pared 0 bases from V and 0 bases from J, leaving 8 bases between.